This is a list of T cell receptor beta chains from one sample in a study of shared clonotypes between healthy human individuals. Produced via immunoSEQ multiplex PCR; TCRdb's table is partial and in-frame only. Of 1,400,000 or so clones in the sample, 98% to 99% are singletons; the top ten hold about 0.4%. Specimen: naive CD4+ T cells sorted from blood. All receptors come from a man younger than 45 in good health. Both conserved end residues are part of each CDR3. D genes are given only for firm matches. Size is stated for part of the rows, as once, few or many counts, or as a class when the clone is expanded.

J gene,clone size,V gene,D gene,CDR3 DNA,CDR3 protein
TRBJ2-5,-,TRBV7-9,TRBD1,TGTGCCAGCAGCTTATTCGGGACAGGGGAAGAGACCCAGTACTTC,CASSLFGTGEETQYF
TRBJ1-4,-,TRBV5-6,-,TGTGCCAGCAGCTTGATTGGGGATGCTAATGAAAAACTGTTTTTT,CASSLIGDANEKLFF
TRBJ2-2,-,TRBV11-1,-,TGTGCCAGCAGCTCATTTATCATAAGGGACTCAATACGGACCGGGGAGCTGTTTTTT,CASSSFIIRDSIRTGELFF
TRBJ1-5,-,TRBV6-6,-,TGTGCCAGCAGGGCCGAAAATCAGCCCCAGCATTTT,CASRAENQPQHF
TRBJ2-5,-,TRBV19,-,TGTGCCAGTAGCCTAAGGGCTAGGGAGACCCAGTACTTC,CASSLRARETQYF
TRBJ2-7,-,TRBV9,TRBD1,TGTGCCAGGACGCACCGGGACAGGGAAACCTACGAGCAGTACTTC,CARTHRDRETYEQYF
TRBJ1-5,-,TRBV6-1,-,TGTGCCAGCAGTGAAACGACGGCCATCCCTAAGCATTTT,CASSETTAIPKHF
TRBJ1-2,-,TRBV7-8,-,TGTGCCAGCAGCTTATTGGACGACGGAGTCTACACCTTC,CASSLLDDGVYTF
TRBJ1-2,-,TRBV6-1,-,TGTGCCAGCAGCCGAAACACGGTTAACTATGGCTACACCTTC,CASSRNTVNYGYTF
TRBJ1-2,-,TRBV28,-,TGTGCCAGCAGTCCCGGGGGCAGGGGTGTTTTAGGCTATGGCTACACCTTC,CASSPGGRGVLGYGYTF
TRBJ2-1,-,TRBV6-4,-,TGTGCCAGCAGTGCCTTAGCCGGGGGAACGGGCTCCTACAATGAGCAGTTCTTC,CASSALAGGTGSYNEQFF
TRBJ2-1,-,TRBV7-2,TRBD2,TGTGCCAGCAGCTCCCTCAGCGGGAGCTCCTACAATGAGCAGTTCTTC,CASSSLSGSSYNEQFF
TRBJ2-1,-,TRBV5-1,TRBD2,TGCGCCAGCAGCTTGTCCGGGACTAGTGACAATGAGCAGTTCTTC,CASSLSGTSDNEQFF
TRBJ1-2,-,TRBV28,TRBD1,TGTGCCAGCAGATTACAGGGGGTACCATATGGCTACACCTTC,CASRLQGVPYGYTF
TRBJ1-3,-,TRBV9,-,TGTGCCAGCAGCCCCGGGCCCGGACCTGGAAACACCATATATTTT,CASSPGPGPGNTIYF
TRBJ2-5,-,TRBV22-1,-,TGTCCTGGGAGCGCACGACAGGGAGCAAGGGTCGACAAATGGGAGACCCAGTACTTC,CPGSARQGARVDKWETQYF
TRBJ2-1,-,TRBV6-6,TRBD2,TGTGCCAGCACCCCAGCGGGGGGGTTCTACAATGAGCAGTTCTTC,CASTPAGGFYNEQFF
TRBJ2-7,-,TRBV7-2,TRBD2,TGTGCCAGCAGACACTGGGGGGGAGGACTAGCGGGAGACGAGCAGTACTTC,CASRHWGGGLAGDEQYF
TRBJ1-1,-,TRBV5-1,-,TGCGCCAGCAGCTGGAGGGACAAGAACACTGAAGCTTTCTTT,CASSWRDKNTEAFF
TRBJ2-1,-,TRBV5-1,-,TGCGCCAGCAGCTTGGCAAAGGAGCAGTTCTTC,CASSLAKEQFF
TRBJ2-2,-,TRBV4-3,TRBD2,TGCGCCAGCCATGAACTGGGAGGGGTGAACACCGGGGAGCTGTTTTTT,CASHELGGVNTGELFF
TRBJ2-3,-,TRBV9,-,TGTGCCAGCAGCGTCCTAGCGCAAAGCACAGATACGCAGTATTTT,CASSVLAQSTDTQYF
TRBJ2-6,-,TRBV6-6,-,TGTGCCAGCACTACCGCTGGGGCCAACGTCCTGACTTTC,CASTTAGANVLTF
TRBJ1-1,-,TRBV6-1,-,TGTGCCAGCAGTGAAGGGACAGTCTCCGGTGAAGCTTTCTTT,CASSEGTVSGEAFF
TRBJ2-5,-,TRBV5-5,-,TGTGCCAGCAGCTGGCCCGGCGGTGGACAACGAGGAAGCAGAGAGACCCAGTACTTC,CASSWPGGGQRGSRETQYF
TRBJ2-7,-,TRBV20-1,-,TGCAGTGCTAGAGTTACCTACGAGCAGTACTTC,CSARVTYEQYF
TRBJ2-7,-,TRBV6-5,TRBD2,TGTGCCAGCAACGGGAGGGTTAGAGACGAGCAGTACTTC,CASNGRVRDEQYF
TRBJ1-4,-,TRBV7-9,-,TGTGCCAGCAGCTTTGGGGGGAATGAAAAACTGTTTTTT,CASSFGGNEKLFF
TRBJ2-3,-,TRBV9,TRBD2,TGTGCCAGCAGCACGCGTCCCTTTAGCGGGAGTACAGATACGCAGTATTTT,CASSTRPFSGSTDTQYF
TRBJ2-1,-,TRBV19,TRBD2,TGTGCCAGCAGAAGCCCAGCGGGAGGCACCGGGTATGAGCAGTTCTTC,CASRSPAGGTGYEQFF
TRBJ2-7,-,TRBV5-5,-,TGTGCCAGCAGATACCTAGGGGGCTACGAGCAGTACTTC,CASRYLGGYEQYF
TRBJ2-1,-,TRBV9,-,TGTGCCAGCAGCGACATCCCTGTCGCGGCCAACAATGAGCAGTTCTTC,CASSDIPVAANNEQFF
TRBJ2-7,once,TRBV2,-,TGTGCCAGCCGAATGGGAGGGGGGGAGACATACGAGCAGTACTTC,CASRMGGGETYEQYF
TRBJ2-7,-,TRBV21-1,-,TGTGCCTATGGGTACGAGCAGTACTTC,CAYGYEQYF
TRBJ2-7,-,TRBV6-5,-,TGTGCCTCCAGGGGCGGCTCCTACGAGCAGTACTTC,CASRGGSYEQYF